This T cell receptor beta chain was captured by sequencing in a study of blood T cell repertoires in COVID-19 (dated by TCRdb to between 2020 and 2021). With regard to the full study: Samples from collaborators originated in the United States, Italy and Spain and spanned both the acute and convalescent phases of COVID-19. The prospective study material was composed of cDNA or gDNA derived from T cells, B-cell-depleted T cells, or PBMCs. The dataset comprised deeply sampled blood TCRbeta repertoires from subjects exposed to, actively infected with, or recovered from COVID-19. The repertoires were released in a freely available public database meant as a resource for research on the immune response to SARS-CoV-2. The samples were drawn from two sources: the first 160 participants of the ongoing ImmuneRACE study, and 1,000 to 1,500 subjects contributed by 6 global collaborators. The sample metadata nearly always contained a de-identified subject ID, COVID-19 status, age in years and sex. HLA class I and class II types, where available, came from metadata supplied by the sample provider rather than from assay-based typing. Summary of the overall study and its limitations: How much clinical and demographic metadata was included differed by source and by participant, and the metadata was provided uncurated.

The collaborating institutions used their own protocols to collect whole blood in K2EDTA tubes. Collaborator samples were shipped for TCRbeta analysis as frozen whole blood, isolated PBMCs, or DNA extracted from either sample type. Counted from cysteine to phenylalanine, this CDR3 has 15 amino acids. This entry keeps only the CDR3 DNA: 45 bases, framed from base 1. Via the germline V gene, CDR1 is MDHEN and CDR2 SYDVKM. Unmatched junction bases come to 11, with V trimmed by 5 bases and J by 10 bases. The immunoSEQ Assay, a bias-controlled multiplex PCR, was used to amplify TCRbeta CDR3 regions from genomic DNA. The authors' pipeline ran thus. Within the assay, amplification of reference gene primers was used to estimate how many nucleated cells each sample contained. To quantify the absolute abundance of each unique TCRbeta CDR3 rearrangement, sequence reads were collapsed and filtered. For each sample, productive Simpson clonality was calculated as the square root of Simpson's diversity index over productive rearrangements. Imported from immuneACCESS, the table was reduced by TCRdb to in-frame sequences with V and J called. These copies leave out some clones; in studies compared against another copy, an unresolved V gene accounts for under half, and the cause of the remainder is not known. V and J calls and clone size are those listed in that table; D and trimming were worked out from the DNA. Present in this sample are tens of thousands of clones, around three quarters of which were seen just once. The ten largest clonotypes hold approximately 62% of the sample.

With regard to this clone: Its antigen remains unidentified. Base qualities are not at hand, and no much larger clone is one base apart.

The specimen sequenced was peripheral blood. This chain is built from TRBV28 and TRBJ1-2, and 12 junctional nucleotides match TRBD1. This clonotype was obtained from a man older than 75 with acute or convalescent COVID-19. In nucleotides, the sequence is TGTGCCAGCAGTCTAGACGGGACAGGGGGCTCCCTCTACACCTTC. Translated, it reads CASSLDGTGGSLYTF.